What follows are 11 T cell receptor beta chains derived from one specimen sequenced in a study of T cells after yellow fever vaccination (dated by TCRdb to the late 2010s). To prepare the library, 5' RACE was applied. The run used an Illumina HiSeq 2500. Using fastp at Q25 and MiXCR, TCRdb reprocessed the public reads and kept productive beta chains. A single entry per CDR3 protein holds the most common genes and DNA from its merged rows. The sample contains under 150,000 distinct CDR3 sequences, around 7.7% of them found a single time. Under 0.85% of the sample is held by the ten biggest clonotypes. The sample's treatment or condition label is to be understood as: live attenuated yellow fever vaccine strain. The material was CD4+ T cells sorted from PBMCs, obtained 5 days after the yellow fever booster vaccination. The receptors stem from a man aged 25-45 years who received the YFV17D yellow fever vaccine.

This clonotype was observed at least ten times. The chain's CDR3 is CASSLGSSNYEQYF. The CDR3 nucleotides read TGTGCCAGCAGCTTGGGGTCGTCCAACTACGAGCAGTACTTC. V and J are TRBV7-2 and TRBJ2-7; D not certain. The V end was cut by 3 bases, the J end by 3 bases, with 12 bases between. The germline V gene has CDR1 SGHTA and CDR2 FQGNSA. The CDR3 has 14 residues.

This clonotype was seen many times. The gene calls are TRBV19 and TRBJ2-7, with 10 bases that match TRBD1. The CDR3 is made up of 15 amino acids. Trimming at V came to 5 bases and at J to 3 bases, leaving 7 bases not matched to a gene. CDR1 and CDR2 (germline): LNHDA, SQIVND (reference sequence). CDR3 nucleotide sequence: TGTGCCAGTAGTCCAGTCGGGACAGGGGTCTACGAGCAGTACTTC. The encoded protein is CASSPVGTGVYEQYF.

This clonotype was counted many times. The chain couples TRBV12-3 or TRBV12-4 to TRBJ2-5; TRBD2 agrees at 9 bases. Losses at the gene ends were 3 bases for V and 2 bases for J; bases not matched to a gene: 10. The CDR3 contains 17 residues. The CDR3 sequence is CASSFSRLAVYQETQYF. DNA of the CDR3: TGTGCCAGCAGTTTCTCCCGACTAGCGGTATATCAAGAGACCCAGTACTTC.

This clonotype was recorded many times. This chain joins TRBV14 and TRBJ2-3, with 7 bases aligning to TRBD2. Germline CDR1 is SGHDN and CDR2 is FVKESK. Germline trimming cut 4 bases from V and 5 bases from J; bases unmatched to any gene: 12. The CDR3 runs 16 residues. The CDR3: CASSPFGQAGKDTQYF. As DNA, the CDR3 is TGTGCCAGCAGCCCCTTTGGCCAAGCGGGAAAAGATACGCAGTATTTT.

This clonotype was observed many times. The V gene is TRBV4-3, the J gene TRBJ1-5, with a possible D match to TRBD1 (6 bases). The germline CDR1 and CDR2 sequences are LGHNA and YSLEER. V lost 0 bases to trimming and J lost 1 base, with 7 bases between them. CDR3 size: 15 residues. CDR3 DNA sequence: TGCGCCAGCAGCCAAGATGGACAGAGCAATCAGCCCCAGCATTTT. It translates to CASSQDGQSNQPQHF.

This clonotype was recorded at least ten times. This rearrangement joins TRBV24-1 to TRBJ2-5, with a tentative D call TRBD2 (6 bases). Germline V CDR1 and CDR2: KGHDR, SFDVKD. CDR3 size: 10 residues. With 9 bases removed from V and 5 bases from J, the gap between germline ends came to 6 bases. The CDR3 reads CATGGETQYF. CDR3 DNA sequence: TGTGCCACCGGAGGGGAGACCCAGTACTTC.

This clonotype was recorded many times. This chain links TRBV6-1 with TRBJ2-1; TRBD1 matches 7 bases. Looked up from germline, CDR1 is MNHNS and CDR2 is SASEGT. V lost 2 bases and J lost 4; bases outside the gene matches: 8. There are 16 residues in the CDR3. CDR3 nucleotides: TGTGCCAGCAGTGAATTTCCGAGACAGGGTTACAATGAGCAGTTCTTC. This sequence encodes CASSEFPRQGYNEQFF.

The table lists this clonotype with a few counts. In nucleotides, the CDR3 is TGTGCCAGCAGCGACGAAGACAGGGACGAGCAGTACTTC. Its protein product is CASSDEDRDEQYF. V gene TRBV21-1 combines with J gene TRBJ2-7; the DNA was not used to check the table's D call, TRBD1. TRBV21-1 constitutes a pseudogene. This CDR3 contains 13 residues.

The table lists this clonotype with many counts. V usage is TRBV7-2 and J usage is TRBJ2-7; weak D call: TRBD2 (5 bases). V lost 5 bases, J lost 0 bases, and 14 bases lay in between. The germline V gene encodes CDR1 SGHTA and CDR2 FQGNSA. CDR3 size: 15 residues. CDR3 coding DNA: TGTGCCAGCAGCATACGACGGGGTGGCTCCTACGAGCAGTACTTC. Protein: CASSIRRGGSYEQYF.

Many counts were recorded for this clonotype. This sequence joins TRBV6-5 and TRBJ2-5; D unclear. Trimming took off 0 bases at V and 2 bases at J, with 4 bases between the two ends. This CDR3 has 13 residues. Germline assignment: CDR1 MNHEY and CDR2 SVGAGI. The CDR3 DNA follows: TGTGCCAGCAGTTACTCAGAGCAAGAGACCCAGTACTTC. This encodes CASSYSEQETQYF.

On this clonotype itself: A much larger clone differs from this one at a single base, so this may be a read error. The rearrangement links TRBV7-2 to TRBJ2-4; D is unresolved. Germline CDR1 is SGHTA and CDR2 is FQGNSA. This CDR3 has 11 residues. The CDR3 loop is CASSQINSQYF. In DNA, the CDR3 is TGTGCCAGCAGCCAGATCAACAGTCAGTACTTC.